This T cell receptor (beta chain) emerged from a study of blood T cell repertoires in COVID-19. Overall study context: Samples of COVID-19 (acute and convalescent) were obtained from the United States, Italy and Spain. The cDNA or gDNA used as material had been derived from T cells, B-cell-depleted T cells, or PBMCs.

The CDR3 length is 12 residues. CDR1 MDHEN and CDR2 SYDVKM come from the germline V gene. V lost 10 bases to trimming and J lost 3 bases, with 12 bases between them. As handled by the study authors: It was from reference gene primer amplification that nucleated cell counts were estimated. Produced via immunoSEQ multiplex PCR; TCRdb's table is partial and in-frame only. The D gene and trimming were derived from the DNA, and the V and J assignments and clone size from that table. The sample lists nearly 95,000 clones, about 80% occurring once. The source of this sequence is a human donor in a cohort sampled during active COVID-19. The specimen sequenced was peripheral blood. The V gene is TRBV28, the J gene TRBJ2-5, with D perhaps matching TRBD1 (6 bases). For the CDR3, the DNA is TGTGCCACCAACAGGGCCGAAGAGACCCAGTACTTC. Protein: CATNRAEETQYF.